Listed here is a single T cell receptor (beta chain). What it binds is not known. V lost 4 bases, J lost 1 base, and 16 bases lay in between. CDR1 GTSNPN and CDR2 SVGIG come from the germline V gene (reference sequence). The CDR3 consists of 15 residues. Stated treatment: oral pan-JAK inhibitor, 5-10 mg twice daily. PBMCs were stained for CD3, CD4 and CD8, and CD4+ and CD8+ T cells were sorted. The data were taken from a study of CD8+ T cells in alopecia areata. Study conclusions and caveats: One nonresponder leaves baseline CD8+ expansion's link to response uncertain.

Following extraction, RNA underwent reverse transcription to cDNA, which served as the sequencing template. Sequencing used immunoSEQ multiplex PCR; TCRdb keeps in-frame clones, though not all of them. The sample contains 100,000 to 150,000 clones, roughly 63% of which appear only once. The sequence was collected from a human donor with alopecia areata. The source material was CD8+ T cells sorted from blood, sampled at week 4, from a patient treated with tofacitinib. The chain employs TRBV30 and TRBJ1-1, with D tentatively TRBD1 (5 bases). The chain's CDR3 is CAWKIMDTPNTEAFF. The CDR3 region has the DNA TGTGCCTGGAAAATCATGGACACCCCGAACACTGAAGCTTTCTTT.